Below are 22 T cell receptor beta chains sequenced from a single sample in a study of CD8 T cells in ankylosing spondylitis. TCRdb re-called the 5' RACE reads with MiXCR, one entry per CDR3 protein. The sample comprises some 150,000 distinct CDR3 sequences, roughly an eighth of which are singletons, and roughly 4% rests with the top ten. Sequenced: blood, either unsorted or a sorted T cell fraction (not recorded which). These receptors all come from a female donor with ankylosing spondylitis or in good health (not recorded which).

This clonotype was seen many times. CDR3 in amino acids: CASSAGSTEAFF. In nucleotides, the CDR3 is TGCGCCAGCAGCGCAGGGTCCACTGAAGCTTTCTTT. The rearrangement links TRBV5-1 to TRBJ1-1; the D gene is possibly TRBD1 (5 bases). This CDR3 region has 12 residues. V dropped 4 bases and J dropped 4 bases, with 8 bases sitting between them. CDR1 is SGHRS, CDR2 YFSETQ, per germline.

In this sample, this clonotype turned up a few times. The genes are TRBV12-3 or TRBV12-4 and TRBJ2-5; TRBD1 or TRBD2 may be the D gene (5 bases each). This CDR3 is 13 amino acids long. The V end was cut by 1 base, the J end by 5 bases, with 8 bases between. The CDR3 reads CASSLGGSETQYF. In nucleotides, the CDR3 is TGTGCCAGCAGTTTAGGGGGGTCGGAGACCCAGTACTTC.

This clonotype was observed many times. This chain uses TRBV20-1 with TRBJ2-5, with 7 nucleotides matching TRBD1. CDR1 and CDR2 from the germline V gene are DFQATT and SNEGSKA (reference sequence). Trimming cost V 5 bases and J 1 base; bases outside gene matches: 4. The CDR3 extends over 13 amino acids. The CDR3 coding sequence is TGCAGTGCTCGACAGGGCATCCAAGAGACCCAGTACTTC. It codes for CSARQGIQETQYF.

The chain has TRBV21-1 and TRBJ2-3; no DNA check was done on the table's D call, TRBD1. TRBV21-1 is a pseudogene segment. The CDR3 contains 15 residues. DNA of the CDR3: TGTGCCAGCAGCAAACCGACAGGGGTGACAGATACGCAGTCTTTT. Protein product: CASSKPTGVTDTQSF.

This clonotype was observed at least ten times. This sequence joins TRBV6-5 and TRBJ1-5; D possibly corresponds to TRBD1 (6 bases). The CDR3 is 15 residues long. Germline V lookup: CDR1 MNHEY, CDR2 SVGAGI. Trimming left V 5 bases short and J 6 bases short, with 17 bases between. CDR3 sequence: CASSLSRQGTQPQHF. The CDR3 DNA sequence: TGTGCCAGCAGTCTATCGCGGCAGGGGACTCAGCCCCAGCATTTT.

This clonotype was seen at least ten times. This chain uses TRBV5-1 with TRBJ1-2; TRBD1 matches 7 bases. V lost 4 bases and J lost 4; bases outside the gene matches: 7. Per germline, CDR1 SGHRS and CDR2 YFSETQ. The CDR3 contains 14 residues. CDR3 residues: CASSSPGQIYGYTF. In DNA form, the CDR3 reads TGCGCCAGCAGCAGTCCGGGACAGATCTATGGCTACACCTTC.

In this sample, this clonotype turned up many times. The V gene is TRBV14, the J gene TRBJ2-2, with a weak D call TRBD2 (6 bases). Germline CDR1 and CDR2: SGHDN and FVKESK. V lost 0 bases and J 7 bases, leaving 12 bases between the germline ends. The CDR3 extends over 15 amino acids. The CDR3 DNA reads as TGTGCCAGCAGCCAAGATTTAGGGGAGGACGGGGAGCTGTTTTTT. Amino acids: CASSQDLGEDGELFF.

This clonotype occurred many times. This rearrangement joins TRBV20-1 to TRBJ2-3, with 8 bases that match TRBD2. The germline V gene encodes CDR1 DFQATT and CDR2 SNEGSKA (reference sequence). The J segment lost 4 bases and the V segment lost 0 bases, leaving 9 bases of the junction unmatched. The CDR3 runs 16 residues. The CDR3 nucleotides are TGCAGTGCTAGAGATCCCCGGACTAGCTCCCCAGATACGCAGTATTTT. This sequence encodes CSARDPRTSSPDTQYF.

This clonotype was counted at least ten times. The V gene is TRBV11-2, the J gene TRBJ2-1; perhaps TRBD2 as D (6 bases). V gave up 6 bases and J gave up 3 bases, with 21 bases separating them. This CDR3 has 17 amino acids. Per the germline V gene, CDR1 is SGHAT and CDR2 is FQNNGV. Here the CDR3 DNA reads TGTGCCAGCAGAAGAGGTGGTGCGCGGGAAGACTACAATGAGCAGTTCTTC. Translation: CASRRGGAREDYNEQFF.

The rearrangement uses TRBV7-6 and TRBJ1-3; no firm D call. The CDR3 consists of 17 residues. The V and J ends lost 5 bases and 0 bases respectively, with 17 bases between them. Germline CDR1 SGHVS, CDR2 FNYEAQ. The CDR3 loop reads CASSLSPTPSSGNTIYF. The CDR3 DNA follows: TGTGCCAGCAGCCTATCCCCCACACCGAGCTCTGGAAACACCATATATTTT. The full variable domain, in which reference TRBV7-6 and TRBJ1-3 provide the parts outside the CDR3, is GAGVSQSPRYKVTKRGQDVALRCDPISGHVSLYWYRQALGQGPEFLTYFNYEAQQDKSGLPNDRFSAERPEGSISTLTIQRTEQRDSAMYRCASSLSPTPSSGNTIYFGEGSWLTVV.

This clonotype was seen ten or more times. J is TRBJ2-2 and V is TRBV5-1; the D is unclear. This CDR3 has 12 residues. Germline V gene sequence: CDR1 SGHRS, CDR2 YFSETQ. Trimming took off 7 bases at V and 4 bases at J, with 8 bases between the two ends. The CDR3 DNA is TGCGCCAGCGGAGTTAGCACCGGGGAGCTGTTTTTT. Amino acid sequence: CASGVSTGELFF.

This clonotype was detected a few times. The CDR3 DNA reads as TGTGCCAGCAGTTTATACCGGTCTAGAGGCACAGATACGCAGTATTTT. Translation: CASSLYRSRGTDTQYF. This chain uses TRBV27 with TRBJ2-3, with D hard to call. Trimming stripped 1 base from V and 1 base from J, with 12 bases between. The CDR3 extends over 16 amino acids. CDR1 MNHEY and CDR2 SMNVEV come from the germline V gene (reference sequence).

The genes are TRBV3-1 and TRBJ2-5; 8 bases are a match to TRBD1. J was trimmed by 5 bases and V by 3 bases; bases with no gene match: 2. The CDR3 totals 13 residues. Germline-derived CDR1 and CDR2 are LGHDT and YNNKEL (reference sequence). The CDR3 DNA reads as TGTGCCAGCAGCCAGGACAGGGTCGAGACCCAGTACTTC. Translated, it gives CASSQDRVETQYF.

This clonotype was picked up many times. J is TRBJ2-3 and V is TRBV18, with a tentative D call TRBD2 (6 bases). Trimming removed 5 bases at V and 1 base at J, with 16 bases between. Germline loops: CDR1 KGHSH, CDR2 LQKENI. This CDR3 comprises 16 residues. CDR3 sequence reads: CASSTTRLDRTDTQYF. CDR3 sequence (DNA): TGTGCCAGCTCAACAACCCGACTAGATCGCACAGATACGCAGTATTTT.

The sample holds many counts of this clonotype. This chain links TRBV20-1 with TRBJ2-1; 7 nucleotides line up with TRBD1. Trimming removed 5 bases from V and 5 bases from J; junction bases left unmatched: 6. This CDR3 has 13 amino acids. In germline, CDR1 is DFQATT, CDR2 SNEGSKA (reference sequence). CDR3 amino acids: CSAWGQTDNEQFF. Here the CDR3 DNA reads TGCAGTGCTTGGGGACAGACAGACAATGAGCAGTTCTTC.

This clonotype was detected ten times or more. The chain carries TRBV11-2 and TRBJ1-4; D is ambiguous. V lost 5 bases, J lost 0 bases, and 13 bases lay in between. Per the germline V gene, CDR1 is SGHAT and CDR2 is FQNNGV. This CDR3 has 16 amino acids. DNA of the CDR3: TGTGCCAGCAGCCGCGCTTACTCAACAACTAATGAAAAACTGTTTTTT. Protein sequence: CASSRAYSTTNEKLFF.

This clonotype appeared many times. The genes are TRBV20-1 and TRBJ2-7; D unclear. There are 15 residues in the CDR3. Germline V CDR1 and CDR2: DFQATT, SNEGSKA (reference sequence). V was shortened by 5 bases and J by 0 bases, with 17 bases between the two germline ends. The CDR3 here is CSAPHYAESSYEQYF. CDR3 nucleotides: TGCAGTGCTCCCCACTACGCGGAGAGCTCCTACGAGCAGTACTTC.

This clonotype was picked up many times. The V call is TRBV2, the J call TRBJ2-3, with D hard to call. V gave up 2 bases and J gave up 6 bases, with 12 bases separating them. The CDR3 has 14 amino acids. Germline assignment: CDR1 SNHLY and CDR2 FYNNEI. The CDR3 spells CASSERLVADTQYF. As DNA, the CDR3 is TGTGCCAGCAGTGAACGTCTAGTCGCCGATACGCAGTATTTT.

This clonotype was seen repeatedly, ten times or more. The rearrangement uses TRBV5-6 and TRBJ2-3, with 8 bases lining up with TRBD2. Germline loops: CDR1 SGHDT, CDR2 YYEEEE. J was trimmed by 5 bases and V by 4 bases; bases with no gene match: 6. This CDR3 comprises 14 residues. This chain's CDR3 is CASSRGGLGDTQYF. The CDR3 nucleotides read TGTGCCAGCAGCCGCGGGGGGCTCGGAGATACGCAGTATTTT.

This clonotype has at least ten counts. This may stem from a read error, because a much larger clone lies one nucleotide away. J is TRBJ1-1 and V is TRBV7-9; D gene unclear. The CDR3 loop spans 12 amino acids. From germline, CDR1 is SEHNR and CDR2 FQNEAQ (reference sequence). V was shortened by 5 bases and J by 1 base, with 5 bases between the two germline ends. The CDR3 sequence is CASSPTNTEAFF. CDR3 nucleotide sequence: TGTGCCAGCAGCCCGACGAACACTGAAGCTTTCTTT.

This clonotype was seen ten or more times. The chain couples TRBV5-1 to TRBJ2-1; 9 bases line up with TRBD2. The junction had 4 bases not matched to a gene; V was cut back by 2 bases and J by 7 bases. The V gene's germline CDR1 is SGHRS and CDR2 YFSETQ. This CDR3 spans 14 amino acids. The CDR3 loop reads CASSFLAGANEQFF. CDR3 sequence (DNA): TGCGCCAGCAGCTTCTTAGCGGGGGCAAATGAGCAGTTCTTC. Looking up the rest from reference TRBV5-1 and TRBJ2-1 gives the full variable domain: KAGVTQTPRYLIKTRGQQVTLSCSPISGHRSVSWYQQTPGQGLQFLFEYFSETQRNKGNFPGRFSGRQFSNSRSEMNVSTLELGDSALYLCASSFLAGANEQFFGPGTRLTVL.

This clonotype was detected many times. The chain links TRBV7-9 to TRBJ2-7; 7 bases match TRBD2. CDR3 length: 17 amino acids. CDR1 is SEHNR and CDR2 is FQNEAQ in the germline V gene (reference sequence). Trimming cost V 3 bases and J 4 bases; bases outside gene matches: 15. CDR3 coding DNA: TGTGCCAGCAGCTTCATCCCTCCCAGCGGGAAGGGTTACGAGCAGTACTTC. Its translation: CASSFIPPSGKGYEQYF.